This TCR beta chain was captured by sequencing in a study of blood T cell repertoires in COVID-19. Study-wide context: The analysed material was cDNA or gDNA that came from T cells, B-cell-depleted T cells, or PBMCs.

Per the study methods: Nucleated cell counts were estimated from reference gene primer amplification. TCRdb's copy holds only in-frame clones and misses some; the assay was immunoSEQ multiplex PCR. V and J calls plus clone size are reproduced from that table; the DNA served to infer D and trimming. The table includes about 51,000 clones, around 84% detected once. CDR3 length: 14 residues. V lost 0 bases, J lost 4 bases, and 2 bases stayed unmatched. CDR1 and CDR2 from the germline V gene are SGHRS and YFSETQ. This rearrangement joins TRBV5-1 to TRBJ1-2, with 8 nucleotides matching TRBD1. This clonotype originated in a man at least 80 years old with active COVID-19. Specimen: peripheral blood. CDR3 amino acids: CASSLGQGSYGYTF. The CDR3 DNA sequence: TGCGCCAGCAGCTTGGGACAGGGGAGCTATGGCTACACCTTC.